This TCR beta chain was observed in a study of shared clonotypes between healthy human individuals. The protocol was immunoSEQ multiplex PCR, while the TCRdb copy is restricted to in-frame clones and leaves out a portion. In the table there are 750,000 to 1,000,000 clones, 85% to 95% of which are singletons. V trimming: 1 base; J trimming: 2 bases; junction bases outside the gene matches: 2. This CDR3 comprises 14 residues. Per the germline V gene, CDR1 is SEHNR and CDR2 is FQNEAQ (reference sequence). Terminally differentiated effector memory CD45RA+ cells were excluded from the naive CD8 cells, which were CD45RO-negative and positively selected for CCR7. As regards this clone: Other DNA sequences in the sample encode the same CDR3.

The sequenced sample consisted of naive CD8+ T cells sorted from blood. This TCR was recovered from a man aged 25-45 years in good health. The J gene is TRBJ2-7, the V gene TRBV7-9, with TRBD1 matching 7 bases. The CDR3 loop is CASSLGGQPYEQYF. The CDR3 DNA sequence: TGTGCCAGCAGCTTAGGGGGACAGCCCTACGAGCAGTACTTC.